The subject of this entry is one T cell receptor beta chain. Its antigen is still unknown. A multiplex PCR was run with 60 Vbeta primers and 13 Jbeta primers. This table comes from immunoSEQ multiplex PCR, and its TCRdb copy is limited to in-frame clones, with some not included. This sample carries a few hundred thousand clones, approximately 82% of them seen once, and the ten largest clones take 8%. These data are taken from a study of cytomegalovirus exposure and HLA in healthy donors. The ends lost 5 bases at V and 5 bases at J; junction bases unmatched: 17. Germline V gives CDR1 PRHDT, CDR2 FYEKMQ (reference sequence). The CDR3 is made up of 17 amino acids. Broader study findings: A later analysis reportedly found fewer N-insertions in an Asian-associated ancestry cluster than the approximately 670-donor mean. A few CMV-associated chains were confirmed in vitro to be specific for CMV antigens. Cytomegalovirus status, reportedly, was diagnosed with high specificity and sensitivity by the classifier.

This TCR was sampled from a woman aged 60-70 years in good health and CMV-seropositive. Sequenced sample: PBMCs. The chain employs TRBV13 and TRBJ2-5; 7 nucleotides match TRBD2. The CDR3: CASSHRPLADLMETQYF. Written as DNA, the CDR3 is TGTGCCAGCAGCCATCGGCCGCTAGCGGATTTAATGGAGACCCAGTACTTC.